A single sample gave rise to the 5 T cell receptor beta chains below, sequenced in a study of cytomegalovirus exposure and HLA in healthy donors. Amplification used 60 Vbeta primers and 13 Jbeta primers. Here immunoSEQ multiplex PCR was the method, and the copy in TCRdb shows in-frame clones only, minus some. In the table there are approximately 270,000 clones, 80% of which are singletons. The sequencing input was PBMCs. The receptors originated from a girl aged 2 to 10 in good health and CMV-seronegative.

J is TRBJ1-1 and V is TRBV5-1; tentative D call: TRBD1 (6 bases). The CDR3 extends over 14 amino acids. The germline V gene has CDR1 SGHRS and CDR2 YFSETQ. Trimming shortened V by 4 bases and J by 3 bases, and 13 bases separated the two germline ends. The CDR3 loop reads CASSPNRVHTEAFF. CDR3 coding DNA: TGCGCCAGCAGCCCCAACAGGGTCCACACTGAAGCTTTCTTT.

The chain links TRBV29-1 to TRBJ2-3; D is unclear. The CDR3 contains 12 residues. Per germline, CDR1 SQVTM and CDR2 ANQGSEA. The CDR3 spells CGLQVLTDTQYF. For the CDR3, the DNA is TGCGGCCTTCAGGTACTGACAGATACGCAGTATTTT.

This sequence joins TRBV9 and TRBJ1-3, with 10 nucleotides matching TRBD1. Germline assignment: CDR1 SGDLS and CDR2 YYNGEE. After removal of 3 bases from V and 4 bases from J, the junction contained 4 bases not matched to a gene. The CDR3 runs to 15 residues. The CDR3 loop is CASSGRQGAGNTIYF. The CDR3 DNA reads TGTGCCAGCAGCGGGAGACAGGGGGCAGGAAACACCATATATTTT.

V usage is TRBV30 and J usage is TRBJ2-7, with TRBD1 matching 9 bases. Trimming cost V 1 base and J 4 bases; bases outside gene matches: 2. CDR3 length: 13 amino acids. CDR1 GTSNPN and CDR2 SVGIG come from the germline V gene (reference sequence). CDR3 in DNA: TGTGCCTGGAGTGCGGACAGGGGATACGAGCAGTACTTC. The encoded protein is CAWSADRGYEQYF.

The V and J genes are TRBV2 and TRBJ2-1, with TRBD2 matching 9 bases. There are 16 residues in the CDR3. V dropped 3 bases and J dropped 0; count of bases not matched to a gene: 3. CDR1 is SNHLY and CDR2 is FYNNEI in the germline V gene. The CDR3: CASSEGGRASYNEQFF. The CDR3 DNA reads as TGTGCCAGCAGTGAGGGCGGGAGGGCCTCCTACAATGAGCAGTTCTTC.